The rows below give T cell receptor beta chains drawn from one sample of a study of T cell responses to AZD1222 COVID-19 vaccine. Assay: immunoSEQ multiplex PCR; the TCRdb copy retains only in-frame clones and omits some. The table records 150,000 to 200,000 clones, just over 90% of them present only once. The source was peripheral blood, collected on day 0 of AZD1222 vaccination. All receptors come from an adult in good health. CDR3s include the opening cysteine and the closing phenylalanine or tryptophan. The order of the fields is V gene, J gene, D gene, clone size, CDR3 protein, CDR3 DNA. A D gene is named only where the DNA matches it firmly. Expanded clones are given a class, and other clones once, few, many or no size at all.

V: TRBV5-8
J: TRBJ1-2
D: TRBD1
size: NA
CDR3: CASSDGRDRAIYGYTF
DNA: TGTGCCAGCAGCGACGGCCGGGACAGGGCAATATATGGCTACACCTTC

V: TRBV7-8
J: TRBJ1-5
D: NA
size: NA
CDR3: CASSLGTANQPQHF
DNA: TGTGCCAGCAGCTTAGGGACAGCAAATCAGCCCCAGCATTTT

V: TRBV24-1
J: TRBJ1-5
D: NA
size: NA
CDR3: CATSDLSPSSNQPQHF
DNA: TGTGCCACCAGTGATTTATCGCCCAGTAGCAATCAGCCCCAGCATTTT

V: TRBV5-4
J: TRBJ1-1
D: TRBD1
size: NA
CDR3: CASGTGGDTEAFF
DNA: TGTGCCAGCGGGACAGGGGGGGACACTGAAGCTTTCTTT

V: TRBV5-4
J: TRBJ1-2
D: TRBD1
size: NA
CDR3: CASSLASDRGIYGYTF
DNA: TGTGCCAGCAGCTTGGCCAGTGACAGGGGGATCTATGGCTACACCTTC

V: TRBV30
J: TRBJ1-1
D: NA
size: NA
CDR3: CAWSLNRDTEAFF
DNA: TGTGCCTGGAGCCTGAATCGGGACACTGAAGCTTTCTTT

V: TRBV5-4
J: TRBJ2-1
D: TRBD1
size: NA
CDR3: CASSWGQTQFF
DNA: TGTGCCAGCAGCTGGGGACAGACCCAGTTCTTC

V: TRBV18
J: TRBJ2-3
D: NA
size: NA
CDR3: CASSPGTDTQYF
DNA: TGTGCCAGCTCACCGGGAACAGATACGCAGTATTTT

V: TRBV25-1
J: TRBJ2-7
D: NA
size: NA
CDR3: CASSASYEQYF
DNA: TGTGCCAGCAGTGCCTCCTACGAGCAGTACTTC

V: TRBV10-3
J: TRBJ2-1
D: NA
size: NA
CDR3: CAIRAGRSEEQFF
DNA: TGTGCCATCAGAGCTGGACGGTCAGAGGAGCAGTTCTTC

V: TRBV7-6
J: TRBJ1-6
D: TRBD1
size: NA
CDR3: CASSLGVRGLINSPLHF
DNA: TGTGCCAGCAGCTTAGGAGTCAGGGGGCTGATCAATTCACCCCTCCACTTT

V: TRBV3-1/TRBV3-2
J: TRBJ1-2
D: TRBD1
size: NA
CDR3: CASSQDRQTGGYGYTF
DNA: TGTGCCAGCAGCCAAGATCGGCAAACAGGGGGCTATGGCTACACCTTC

V: TRBV5-1
J: TRBJ1-1
D: TRBD1
size: NA
CDR3: CASSLQTGSTEAFF
DNA: TGCGCCAGCAGCTTGCAGACAGGGTCCACTGAAGCTTTCTTT

V: TRBV6-5
J: TRBJ1-5
D: TRBD1
size: once
CDR3: CASSWDRGQPQHF
DNA: TGTGCCAGCAGTTGGGACAGGGGCCAGCCCCAGCATTTT

V: TRBV19
J: TRBJ1-5
D: TRBD1
size: NA
CDR3: CASSILGQGFQPQHF
DNA: TGTGCCAGTAGTATCCTGGGACAGGGGTTTCAGCCCCAGCATTTT

V: TRBV27
J: TRBJ1-2
D: NA
size: NA
CDR3: CASSFLQGSYGYTF
DNA: TGTGCCAGCAGTTTCTTACAGGGTAGCTATGGCTACACCTTC

V: TRBV30
J: TRBJ2-7
D: TRBD2
size: NA
CDR3: CAWSSPETSGVKRMYF
DNA: TGTGCCTGGAGCTCCCCGGAGACTAGCGGGGTGAAGAGGATGTACTTC

V: TRBV5-4
J: TRBJ2-7
D: TRBD2
size: NA
CDR3: CASSLAGGLAGFYEQYF
DNA: TGTGCCAGCAGCTTGGCGGGAGGACTAGCGGGATTCTACGAGCAGTACTTC

V: TRBV5-5
J: TRBJ1-2
D: NA
size: NA
CDR3: CASSFSGPPFYGYTF
DNA: TGTGCCAGCAGCTTTTCAGGGCCCCCTTTCTATGGCTACACCTTC

V: TRBV12-5
J: TRBJ2-1
D: NA
size: NA
CDR3: CASGRPDGPYNEQFF
DNA: TGTGCTAGTGGTCGTCCGGACGGCCCCTACAATGAGCAGTTCTTC

V: TRBV5-6
J: TRBJ2-1
D: TRBD1
size: NA
CDR3: CASSMGQVEYEQFF
DNA: TGTGCCAGCAGCATGGGACAGGTCGAGTATGAGCAGTTCTTC

V: TRBV4-1
J: TRBJ2-7
D: TRBD1
size: NA
CDR3: CASSYDRGLLYEQYF
DNA: TGCGCCAGCAGCTACGACAGGGGGCTTTTATACGAGCAGTACTTC

V: TRBV18
J: TRBJ1-5
D: NA
size: NA
CDR3: CASSPGSEGGNQPQHF
DNA: TGTGCCAGCTCACCAGGGTCCGAAGGGGGCAATCAGCCCCAGCATTTT

V: TRBV12-3/TRBV12-4
J: TRBJ1-5
D: NA
size: NA
CDR3: CASSLGDQPQHF
DNA: TGTGCCAGCAGTTTAGGGGATCAGCCCCAGCATTTT

V: TRBV12-3/TRBV12-4
J: TRBJ1-1
D: NA
size: NA
CDR3: CASRGETNTEAFF
DNA: TGTGCCAGCAGGGGGGAGACGAACACTGAAGCTTTCTTT

V: TRBV6-5
J: TRBJ1-5
D: TRBD1
size: NA
CDR3: CASRGTGYQPQHF
DNA: TGTGCCAGCAGGGGGACAGGGTATCAGCCCCAGCATTTT

V: TRBV19
J: TRBJ2-1
D: TRBD2
size: NA
CDR3: CASSNLAGSSYNEQFF
DNA: TGTGCCAGTAGTAATCTAGCGGGGAGCTCCTACAATGAGCAGTTCTTC